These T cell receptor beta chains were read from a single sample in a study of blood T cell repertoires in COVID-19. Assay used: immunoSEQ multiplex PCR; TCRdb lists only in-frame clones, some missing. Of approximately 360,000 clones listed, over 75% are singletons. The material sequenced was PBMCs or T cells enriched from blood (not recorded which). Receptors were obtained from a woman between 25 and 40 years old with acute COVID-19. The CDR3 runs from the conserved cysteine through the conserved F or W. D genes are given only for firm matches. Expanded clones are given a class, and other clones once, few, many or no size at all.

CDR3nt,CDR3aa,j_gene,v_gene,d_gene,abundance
TGTGCCAGCAGTTCCCAGGTGAACACCGGGGAGCTGTTTTTT,CASSSQVNTGELFF,TRBJ2-2,TRBV7-3,-,few
TGTGCCATCAGAGAGACAGGGCAGGTCTATAATTCACCCCTCCACTTT,CAIRETGQVYNSPLHF,TRBJ1-6,TRBV10-3,TRBD1,-
TGTGCCAGCAGTTACTCCACAGGGGGCATCACAGATACGCAGTATTTT,CASSYSTGGITDTQYF,TRBJ2-3,TRBV6-2/TRBV6-3,TRBD1,once
TGCGCCAGCAGCATCGGACTAGCCCCCGATACGCAGTATTTT,CASSIGLAPDTQYF,TRBJ2-3,TRBV5-1,TRBD2,-
TGTGCCAGCTCACCAAAACCGGGACAGGGCGATACGCAGTATTTT,CASSPKPGQGDTQYF,TRBJ2-3,TRBV18,TRBD1,-
TGTGCCAGCAGTTACTCAGGAGCGGGGGGTCAGTACGAGCAGTACTTC,CASSYSGAGGQYEQYF,TRBJ2-7,TRBV6-2/TRBV6-3,TRBD2,-
TGCGCCAGCAGCTTGGCCGGAGACAATGAGCAGTTCTTC,CASSLAGDNEQFF,TRBJ2-1,TRBV5-1,-,-
TGTGCCAGCAGCCAAGCAGGGGTCGGGGCCAACGTCCTGACTTTC,CASSQAGVGANVLTF,TRBJ2-6,TRBV14,-,-
TGTGCCAGCAGCTTGGGGGCAGACTCTGGGGCCAACGTCCTGACTTTC,CASSLGADSGANVLTF,TRBJ2-6,TRBV5-8,-,-
TGTGCCAGCAGTCCGAACAGGGGCGCCACTGAAGCTTTCTTT,CASSPNRGATEAFF,TRBJ1-1,TRBV6-5,TRBD1,-
TGTGCCAGCAGTTTAACAGGCTACACAGATACGCAGTATTTT,CASSLTGYTDTQYF,TRBJ2-3,TRBV27,-,-
TGTGCCAGCGCCCCCAGACAGACAAACACCGGGGAGCTGTTTTTT,CASAPRQTNTGELFF,TRBJ2-2,TRBV27,-,-
TGCGCCAGCAGCCGGGACAGGGCCTACGAGCAGTACTTC,CASSRDRAYEQYF,TRBJ2-7,TRBV5-1,TRBD1,-
TGTGCCAGCAGCTCTGGGACAGGGAACTACGAGCAGTACTTC,CASSSGTGNYEQYF,TRBJ2-7,TRBV7-2,TRBD1,-
TGCGCCAGCAGCGCCTCCGGGACAGCGAACACTGAAGCTTTCTTT,CASSASGTANTEAFF,TRBJ1-1,TRBV5-1,TRBD1,-
TGTGCCAGTAGTATGACAGGCGGTTGGGATTCACCCCTCCACTTT,CASSMTGGWDSPLHF,TRBJ1-6,TRBV19,-,-
TGTGCCAGCAGCTTAGACAGGGGGTCCGAAAAACTGTTTTTT,CASSLDRGSEKLFF,TRBJ1-4,TRBV7-8,TRBD1,-
TGTGCCAGCAGTCTTGGACAGGGGGCTGAAGCTTTCTTT,CASSLGQGAEAFF,TRBJ1-1,TRBV27,TRBD1,-
TGTGCCAGCAGTCCATTAAACAGGGATGGAAACACCATATATTTT,CASSPLNRDGNTIYF,TRBJ1-3,TRBV27,-,-
TGTGCCAGCAGCTTAGAGGGCCCGACTAGCGGGGTCACAGATACGCAGTATTTT,CASSLEGPTSGVTDTQYF,TRBJ2-3,TRBV7-6,TRBD2,-
TGTGCCAGTAGTATCAGGGGAGGGGATTCACCCCTCCACTTT,CASSIRGGDSPLHF,TRBJ1-6,TRBV19,-,-
TGTGCCAGCAGCTTACGCGGTTCCTATAATTCACCCCTCCACTTT,CASSLRGSYNSPLHF,TRBJ1-6,TRBV7-3,-,-
TGTGCCAGCAGCACGCCACCGCACTTCGGACAGAGACCCTACAATGAGCAGTTCTTC,CASSTPPHFGQRPYNEQFF,TRBJ2-1,TRBV21-1,-,-
TGCGCCAGCAGCTCTAAGGACAGGGGTCCGGGCTATGGCTACACCTTC,CASSSKDRGPGYGYTF,TRBJ1-2,TRBV5-1,TRBD1,-
TGTGCCAGCAGTTTATCAGGGGGCGACTATGGCTACACCTTC,CASSLSGGDYGYTF,TRBJ1-2,TRBV27,TRBD1,-
TGTGCCAGCAGCTTAAATCCCGGGAGTTCACCCCTCCACTTT,CASSLNPGSSPLHF,TRBJ1-6,TRBV11-2,-,-
TGTGCCAGCAGCTTACTCCCCCATTGGGCTAGCGGGGTCTACGAGCAGTACTTC,CASSLLPHWASGVYEQYF,TRBJ2-7,TRBV7-8,TRBD2,once
TGTGCCAGCACCGAGGGGGGCACAGATACGCAGTATTTT,CASTEGGTDTQYF,TRBJ2-3,TRBV6-5,-,-
TGTGCCAGCAGCAAAACCCCCATGGAGGCGGAAAAACTGTTTTTT,CASSKTPMEAEKLFF,TRBJ1-4,TRBV5-5,-,-
TGTGCCAGCTCAACCAGGGAAGATAATTCACCCCTCCACTTT,CASSTREDNSPLHF,TRBJ1-6,TRBV18,-,-
TGCGCCAGCAGCTTACAGGGGTCGTACTATGGCTACACCTTC,CASSLQGSYYGYTF,TRBJ1-2,TRBV5-1,TRBD1,-
TGCGCCAGCAGCCAAGAAGGGCCTAGCGGGTTCTCAGATACGCAGTATTTT,CASSQEGPSGFSDTQYF,TRBJ2-3,TRBV4-1,TRBD2,-
TGTGCCAGCAGTTTCCGGACTAGCGGGCCCTTCACAGATACGCAGTATTTT,CASSFRTSGPFTDTQYF,TRBJ2-3,TRBV6-2/TRBV6-3,TRBD2,-
TGTGCCAGCAGTTACCGACAGGGGGGCGGAAACACCATATATTTT,CASSYRQGGGNTIYF,TRBJ1-3,TRBV6-5,TRBD1,-
TGCGCCAGCAGTGAGTCAACAGGGGGTAATCAGCCCCAGCATTTT,CASSESTGGNQPQHF,TRBJ1-5,TRBV10-2,TRBD1,-
TGTGCCAGCAGCTTCCGGACAGGCCCAGGCAGTCCCTACAATGAGCAGTTCTTC,CASSFRTGPGSPYNEQFF,TRBJ2-1,TRBV9,TRBD1,-
TGTGCCACCGCCGCCGGGTACGAGCAGTACTTC,CATAAGYEQYF,TRBJ2-7,TRBV2,-,-
TGTGCCAGCAGACCGACAGGAGTGAACACTGAAGCTTTCTTT,CASRPTGVNTEAFF,TRBJ1-1,TRBV6-5,-,-
TGTGCCAGCAGTTACTCTGCGGGGGGGCAAGAGACCCAGTACTTC,CASSYSAGGQETQYF,TRBJ2-5,TRBV6-5,TRBD2,-
TGTGCCATCAGTCCGAAGTTACAGGGAGCCTACAATGAGCAGTTCTTC,CAISPKLQGAYNEQFF,TRBJ2-1,TRBV10-3,-,-
TGTGCCAGCAGCCCCAACCGGTCTGAAGCTTTCTTT,CASSPNRSEAFF,TRBJ1-1,TRBV11-2,-,-
TGCAGTGCTAGAGTCACGGGACTAGAAAATTTT,CSARVTGLENF,TRBJ2-3,TRBV20-1,TRBD2,-
TGCGCCAGCAGCCGAGGACCCCCGGGACTAGCGGGGGGGCCTGAGTACGAGCAGTACTTC,CASSRGPPGLAGGPEYEQYF,TRBJ2-7,TRBV4-1,TRBD2,-
TGTGCCAGCAGTTTAGGAAACACCATATATTTT,CASSLGNTIYF,TRBJ1-3,TRBV6-5,-,-
TGTGCCACCAGCAGGACCGGACAGGCCTATGGCTACACCTTC,CATSRTGQAYGYTF,TRBJ1-2,TRBV15,TRBD1,few
TGTGCCAGTAGTAGCCGGGACAGTTCCTACGAGCAGTACTTC,CASSSRDSSYEQYF,TRBJ2-7,TRBV19,TRBD1,-
TGTGCCAGCAGCCATCGGACAGGGGCCAACACCGGGGAGCTGTTTTTT,CASSHRTGANTGELFF,TRBJ2-2,TRBV7-3,TRBD1,-
TGTGCCAGTAGTATTCGTTTGGCAGGGGTTCAGCCCCAGCATTTT,CASSIRLAGVQPQHF,TRBJ1-5,TRBV19,-,-
TGCGCCAGTAGCCGGGACTTAAGCTCTGGAAACACCATATATTTT,CASSRDLSSGNTIYF,TRBJ1-3,TRBV5-1,-,-
TGCAGCGTTGAAGAGACAGGGTCGAACACTGAAGCTTTCTTT,CSVEETGSNTEAFF,TRBJ1-1,TRBV29-1,TRBD1,-
TGTGCCAGCAGCTTGGGCAATTCACCCCTCCACTTT,CASSLGNSPLHF,TRBJ1-6,TRBV7-9,-,-
TGTGCCACCAACCGCGATGACAGGGGGCGCGTTCAGCCCCAGCATTTT,CATNRDDRGRVQPQHF,TRBJ1-5,TRBV19,TRBD1,-
TGTGCCAGCAGCCAAGCGGGGGGCCGCTACAATGAGCAGTTCTTC,CASSQAGGRYNEQFF,TRBJ2-1,TRBV3-1/TRBV3-2,-,-
TGCGCCAGCAGCCAAGCTCCTAGCGGGGGGGGCCGGGGTGAGCAGTTCTTC,CASSQAPSGGGRGEQFF,TRBJ2-1,TRBV4-3,TRBD2,-